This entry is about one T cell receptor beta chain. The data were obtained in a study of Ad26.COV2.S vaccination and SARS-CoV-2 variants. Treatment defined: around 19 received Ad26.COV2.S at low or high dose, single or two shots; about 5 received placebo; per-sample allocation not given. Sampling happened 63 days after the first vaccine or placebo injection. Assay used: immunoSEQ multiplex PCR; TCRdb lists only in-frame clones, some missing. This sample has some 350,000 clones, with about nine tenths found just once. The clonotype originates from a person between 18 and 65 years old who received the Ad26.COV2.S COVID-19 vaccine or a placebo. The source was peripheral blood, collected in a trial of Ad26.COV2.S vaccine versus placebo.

The CDR3: CASSFRGRSSYNEQFF. DNA for the CDR3: TGTGCCAGCAGCTTTCGTGGGCGAAGCTCCTACAATGAGCAGTTCTTC. The V and J genes are TRBV7-2 and TRBJ2-1, with no clear D. V gave up 3 bases and J gave up 0 bases, with 12 bases separating them. CDR1 SGHTA and CDR2 FQGNSA come from the germline V gene. The CDR3 loop spans 16 amino acids. Filled out from reference TRBV7-2 and TRBJ2-1, the complete variable domain reads GAGVSQSPSNKVTEKGKDVELRCDPISGHTALYWYRQSLGQGLEFLIYFQGNSAPDKSGLPSDRFSAERTGGSVSTLTIQRTQQEDSAVYLCASSFRGRSSYNEQFFGPGTRLTVL.